This T cell receptor beta chain was sequenced in a study of blood T cell repertoires in COVID-19 (dated by TCRdb to the early 2020s). A note on the overall study: Samples covering the acute and convalescent phases of COVID-19 were provided by collaborators in the United States, Italy and Spain. HLA class I and class II types, where available, came from metadata supplied by the sample provider rather than from assay-based typing. A freely available public database, intended as a resource for researchers studying the immune response to SARS-CoV-2, is where the repertoires were released. The material from the prospective study consisted of cDNA or gDNA derived from T cells, B-cell-depleted T cells, or PBMCs. A de-identified subject ID, COVID-19 status, age in years and sex were almost always included in the sample metadata. Subjects who had been exposed to COVID-19, were actively infected with it, or had recovered from it provided the deeply sampled blood TCRbeta repertoires that made up the dataset. The samples were drawn from the first 160 participants of the ongoing ImmuneRACE study and from 950 to 1,500 subjects provided by 6 global collaborators. What the work shows at the level of the full study, not this receptor alone: Clinical and demographic metadata were provided uncurated, with the amount varying by source and participant.

The CDR3 goes from the cysteine to the phenylalanine over 16 residues. Just the 48-base CDR3 DNA is kept, in frame starting at base 1. From V the trimming removes 0 bases and from J it removes 6 bases, while the gene matches leave 7 bases of the junction unaccounted for. The germline V gene supplies CDR1 SGDLS and CDR2 YYNGEE. Each collaborating institution followed its own protocols to collect whole blood in K2EDTA tubes. For TCRbeta analysis, collaborators shipped samples in one of three forms: frozen whole blood, isolated PBMCs, or DNA extracted from either of those sample types. The immunoSEQ Assay, a bias-controlled multiplex PCR, was used to amplify TCRbeta CDR3 regions from genomic DNA. Turning to the authors' computational methods: Within the assay, amplification of reference gene primers was used to estimate how many nucleated cells each sample contained. Sequence reads were collapsed and filtered to measure the absolute abundance of every unique TCRbeta CDR3 rearrangement. For each sample, productive Simpson clonality was calculated as the square root of Simpson's diversity index over productive rearrangements. The clones in this table, taken by TCRdb from immuneACCESS, are in-frame only. Not every clone is retained; where verified, under half of the shortfall comes from an unresolved V gene, and the cause of the rest is unknown. V and J calls and clone size are given by that table; D and trimming were obtained from the DNA. This sample gives 100,000 to 120,000 clones in total; around 85% of them show up just once. Approximately 1.5% of the sample is in the top ten clones.

About this clone itself: Its antigen is not yet known. Nothing much larger sits one base from this clone, and base qualities are not available.

The chain is made from TRBV9 and TRBJ2-3, with 10 bases aligning to TRBD2. The clonotype originates from a man aged 50-60 years with acute or convalescent COVID-19. Input material: peripheral blood. The sequenced DNA: TGTGCCAGCAGCGTAGAGCGGGGGGGTCCAACCGATACGCAGTATTTT. Translation gives CASSVERGGPTDTQYF.